This paragraph covers one T cell receptor (beta chain) sequence. The participants were between about 18 and 100 years old and came from some 23 US areas. Each participant's cohort was designated according to participant-reported clinical history. The study counted Cohort 3 donors as recovered given two negative PCRs, clearance, or symptom resolution. This CDR3 is 18 amino acids long. The V segment lost 0 bases and the J segment 3 bases; nucleotides outside the gene matches: 6. Germline CDR1 is MGHRA and CDR2 is YSYEKL. This sample is part of a study of blood T cell repertoires in COVID-19. Turning to the study itself: From T cells, B-cell-depleted T cells, or PBMCs came the material, which was cDNA or gDNA.

Clones were read by immunoSEQ multiplex PCR, and TCRdb kept only the in-frame ones, dropping some. The sample includes some 320,000 clones, roughly 90% of them seen just once. The origin of this receptor is a man aged 60 to 75 who had recovered from COVID-19. The sequencing sample was made of PBMCs or T cells enriched from blood (not recorded which). This chain links TRBV4-1 with TRBJ2-2, with 11 bases fitting TRBD2. The CDR3 DNA is TGCGCCAGCAGCCAAGATATTGTAGCGGGAGGGTACACCGGGGAGCTGTTTTTT. Residues: CASSQDIVAGGYTGELFF.